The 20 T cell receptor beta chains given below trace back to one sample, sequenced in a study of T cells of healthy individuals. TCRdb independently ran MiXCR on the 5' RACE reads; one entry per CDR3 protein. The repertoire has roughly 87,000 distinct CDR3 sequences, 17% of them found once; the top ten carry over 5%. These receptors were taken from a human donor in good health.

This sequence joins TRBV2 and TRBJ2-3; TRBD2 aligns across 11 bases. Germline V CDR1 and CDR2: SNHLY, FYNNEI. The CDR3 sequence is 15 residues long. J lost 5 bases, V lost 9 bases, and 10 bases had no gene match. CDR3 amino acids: CASLRGTSGKDTQYF. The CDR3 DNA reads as TGTGCCAGTCTTCGAGGGACTAGCGGTAAAGATACGCAGTATTTT. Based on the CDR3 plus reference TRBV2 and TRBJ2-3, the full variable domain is EPEVTQTPSHQVTQMGQEVILRCVPISNHLYFYWYRQILGQKVEFLVSFYNNEISEKSEIFDDQFSVERPDGSNFTLKIRSTKLEDSAMYFCASLRGTSGKDTQYFGPGTRLTVL.

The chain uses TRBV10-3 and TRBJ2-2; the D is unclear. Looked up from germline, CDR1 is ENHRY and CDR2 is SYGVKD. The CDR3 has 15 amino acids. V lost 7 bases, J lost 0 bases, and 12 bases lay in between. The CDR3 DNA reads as TGTGCCATCAAGACGACACCAGCGAACACCGGGGAGCTGTTTTTT. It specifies CAIKTTPANTGELFF.

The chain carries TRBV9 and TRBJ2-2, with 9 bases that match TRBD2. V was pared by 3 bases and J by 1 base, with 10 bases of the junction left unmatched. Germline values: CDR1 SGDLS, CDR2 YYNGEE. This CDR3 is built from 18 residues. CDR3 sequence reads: CASSAPRGGLMNTGELFF. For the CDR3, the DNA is TGTGCCAGCAGCGCCCCGCGGGGGGGGCTCATGAACACCGGGGAGCTGTTTTTT.

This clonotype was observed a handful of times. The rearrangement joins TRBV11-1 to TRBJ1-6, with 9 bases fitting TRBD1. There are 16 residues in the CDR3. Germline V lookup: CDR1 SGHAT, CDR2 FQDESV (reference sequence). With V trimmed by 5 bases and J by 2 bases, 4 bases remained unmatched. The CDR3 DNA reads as TGTGCCAGCAGCCAAGGACAGGGGCCCTATAATTCACCCCTCCACTTT. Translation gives CASSQGQGPYNSPLHF.

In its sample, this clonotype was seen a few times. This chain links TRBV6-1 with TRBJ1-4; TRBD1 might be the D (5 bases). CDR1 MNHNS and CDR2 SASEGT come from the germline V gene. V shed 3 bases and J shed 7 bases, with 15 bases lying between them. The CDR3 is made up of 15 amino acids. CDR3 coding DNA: TGTGCCAGCAGTGACGGACGCCTTGGGGCTGAAAAACTGTTTTTT. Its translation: CASSDGRLGAEKLFF.

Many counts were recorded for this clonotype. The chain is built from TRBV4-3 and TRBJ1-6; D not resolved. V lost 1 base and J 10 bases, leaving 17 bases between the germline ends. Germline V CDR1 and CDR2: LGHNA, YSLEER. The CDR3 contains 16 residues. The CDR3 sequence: CASSQGAVAGGSPLHF. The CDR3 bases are TGCGCCAGCAGCCAAGGAGCGGTAGCAGGCGGATCACCCCTCCACTTT.

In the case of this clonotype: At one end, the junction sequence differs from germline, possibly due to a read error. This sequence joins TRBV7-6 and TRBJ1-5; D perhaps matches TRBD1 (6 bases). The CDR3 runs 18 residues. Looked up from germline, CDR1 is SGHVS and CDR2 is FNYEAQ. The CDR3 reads CASSLGPGALYSNQPRHF. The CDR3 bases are TGTGCCAGCAGCTTAGGCCCGGGGGCCCTTTATAGCAATCAGCCCCGGCATTTT. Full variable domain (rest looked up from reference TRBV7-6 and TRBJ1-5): GAGVSQSPRYKVTKRGQDVALRCDPISGHVSLYWYRQALGQGPEFLTYFNYEAQQDKSGLPNDRFSAERPEGSISTLTIQRTEQRDSAMYRCASSLGPGALYSNQPRHFGDGTRLSIL.

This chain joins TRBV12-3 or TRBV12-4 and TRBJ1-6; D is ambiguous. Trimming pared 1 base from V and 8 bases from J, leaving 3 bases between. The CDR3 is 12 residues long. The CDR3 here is CASSLGHSPLHF. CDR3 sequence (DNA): TGTGCCAGCAGTTTAGGGCATTCACCCCTCCACTTT.

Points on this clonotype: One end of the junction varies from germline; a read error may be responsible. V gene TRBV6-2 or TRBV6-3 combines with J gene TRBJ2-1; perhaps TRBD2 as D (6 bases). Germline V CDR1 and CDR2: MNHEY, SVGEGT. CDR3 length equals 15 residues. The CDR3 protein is CASSGRDFVRNEQVF. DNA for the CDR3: TGTGCCAGCAGCGGGCGGGATTTTGTTCGTAATGAGCAGGTCTTC.

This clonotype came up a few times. The CDR3: CASSQEEGQRYNEQFF. CDR3 in DNA: TGCGCCAGCAGCCAAGAGGAGGGACAGAGATACAATGAGCAGTTCTTC. The chain couples TRBV4-1 to TRBJ2-1; D possibly corresponds to TRBD1 (7 bases). CDR1 is MGHRA and CDR2 is YSYEKL in the germline V gene. The V end was cut by 0 bases, the J end by 4 bases, with 13 bases between. The CDR3 runs 16 residues.

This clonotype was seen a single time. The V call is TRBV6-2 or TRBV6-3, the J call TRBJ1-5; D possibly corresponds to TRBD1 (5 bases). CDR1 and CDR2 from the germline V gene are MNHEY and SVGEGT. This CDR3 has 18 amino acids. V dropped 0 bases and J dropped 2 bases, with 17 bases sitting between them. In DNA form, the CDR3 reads TGTGCCAGCAGTTACTCGTATAAAGGGGCCGGAGGCAATCAGCCCCAGCATTTT. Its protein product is CASSYSYKGAGGNQPQHF.

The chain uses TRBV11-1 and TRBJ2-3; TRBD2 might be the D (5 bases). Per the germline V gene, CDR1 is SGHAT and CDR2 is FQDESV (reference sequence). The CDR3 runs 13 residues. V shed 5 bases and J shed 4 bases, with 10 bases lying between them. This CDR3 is CASSPPSPDTQYF. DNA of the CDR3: TGTGCCAGCAGCCCACCTAGCCCAGATACGCAGTATTTT. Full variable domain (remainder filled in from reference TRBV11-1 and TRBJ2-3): EAEVAQSPRYKITEKSQAVAFWCDPISGHATLYWYRQILGQGPELLVQFQDESVVDDSQLPKDRFSAERLKGVDSTLKIQPAELGDSAMYLCASSPPSPDTQYFGPGTRLTVL.

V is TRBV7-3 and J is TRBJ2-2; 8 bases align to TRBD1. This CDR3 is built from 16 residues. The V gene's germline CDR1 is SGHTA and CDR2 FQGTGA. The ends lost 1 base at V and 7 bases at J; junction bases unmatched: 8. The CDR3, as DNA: TGTGCCAGCAGCTTAATAGGACAGGGATTTGGCGGGGAGCTGTTTTTT. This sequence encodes CASSLIGQGFGGELFF.

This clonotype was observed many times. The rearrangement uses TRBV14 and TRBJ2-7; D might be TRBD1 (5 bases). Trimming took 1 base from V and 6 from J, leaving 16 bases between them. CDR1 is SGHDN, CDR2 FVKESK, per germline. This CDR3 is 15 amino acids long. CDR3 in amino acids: CASSQASGYRVEQYF. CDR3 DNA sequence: TGTGCCAGCAGCCAAGCGTCAGGGTATCGGGTCGAGCAGTACTTC.

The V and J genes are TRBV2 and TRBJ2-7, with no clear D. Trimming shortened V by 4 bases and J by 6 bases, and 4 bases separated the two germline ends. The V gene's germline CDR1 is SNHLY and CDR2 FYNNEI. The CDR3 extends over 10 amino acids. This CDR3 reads CASSVAEQYF. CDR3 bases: TGTGCCAGCAGTGTAGCCGAGCAGTACTTC. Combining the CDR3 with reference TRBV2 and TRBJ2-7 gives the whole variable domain EPEVTQTPSHQVTQMGQEVILRCVPISNHLYFYWYRQILGQKVEFLVSFYNNEISEKSEIFDDQFSVERPDGSNFTLKIRSTKLEDSAMYFCASSVAEQYFGPGTRLTVT.

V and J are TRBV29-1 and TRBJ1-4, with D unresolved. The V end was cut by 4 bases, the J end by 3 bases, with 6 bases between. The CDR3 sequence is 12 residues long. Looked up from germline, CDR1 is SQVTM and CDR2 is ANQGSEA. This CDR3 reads CSVGFANEKLFF. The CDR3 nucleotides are TGCAGCGTTGGTTTCGCTAATGAAAAACTGTTTTTT.

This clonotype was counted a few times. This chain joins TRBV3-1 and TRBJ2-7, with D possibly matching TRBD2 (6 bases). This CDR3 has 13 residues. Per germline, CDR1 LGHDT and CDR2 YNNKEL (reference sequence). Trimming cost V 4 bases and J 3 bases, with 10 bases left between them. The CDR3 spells CASSPPGVYEQYF. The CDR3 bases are TGTGCCAGCAGCCCGCCGGGAGTCTACGAGCAGTACTTC.

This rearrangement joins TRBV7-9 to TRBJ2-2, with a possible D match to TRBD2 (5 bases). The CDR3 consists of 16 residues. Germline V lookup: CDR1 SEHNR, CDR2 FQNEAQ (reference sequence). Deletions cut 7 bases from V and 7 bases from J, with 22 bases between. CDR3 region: CASTAFRGPVGGELFF. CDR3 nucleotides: TGTGCCAGCACCGCTTTTCGAGGGCCTGTAGGCGGGGAGCTGTTTTTT.

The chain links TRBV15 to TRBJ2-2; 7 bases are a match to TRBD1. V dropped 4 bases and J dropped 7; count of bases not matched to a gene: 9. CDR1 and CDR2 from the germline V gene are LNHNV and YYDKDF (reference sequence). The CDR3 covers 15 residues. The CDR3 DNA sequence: TGTGCCACCAGCATCCATAAAGGGGGCAACGGGGAGCTGTTTTTT. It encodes CATSIHKGGNGELFF.

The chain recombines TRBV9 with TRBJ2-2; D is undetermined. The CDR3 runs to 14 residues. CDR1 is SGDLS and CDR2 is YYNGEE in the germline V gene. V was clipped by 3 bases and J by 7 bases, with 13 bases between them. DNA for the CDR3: TGTGCCAGCAGCGGAACGTCGATTGGCGGGGAGCTGTTTTTT. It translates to CASSGTSIGGELFF.